This passage covers 13 T cell receptor beta chains from one sample sequenced in a study of shared clonotypes between healthy human individuals. Profiled with immunoSEQ multiplex PCR; TCRdb holds only in-frame clones, not every one. The sample includes some 2 million clones, about 95% of them seen just once. The naive CD8 fraction comprised CD45RO-negative cells positively selected for CCR7 and excluded terminally differentiated effector memory CD45RA+ cells. The sample taken for sequencing was naive CD8+ T cells sorted from blood. The receptors shown here come from a young man in good health.

On this clone: Distinct nucleotide sequences in the sample also encode this CDR3. The chain recombines TRBV13 with TRBJ1-2; a possible D gene is TRBD1 (6 bases). Germline CDR1 reads PRHDT; CDR2 reads FYEKMQ (reference sequence). This CDR3 region has 13 residues. V lost 0 bases to trimming and J lost 8 bases, with 10 bases between them. CDR3 DNA: TGTGCCAGCAGCTTAGGACAGGGCGGCGGCTACACCTTC. It is translated as CASSLGQGGGYTF.

The CDR3 nucleotides are TGTGCCAGCAGTTTATGGGGGGGCGGTATTAGCAATCAGCCCCAGCATTTT. Protein sequence: CASSLWGGGISNQPQHF. The chain combines TRBV27 with TRBJ1-5; the D gene is possibly TRBD1 (6 bases). The V gene's germline CDR1 is MNHEY and CDR2 SMNVEV (reference sequence). V was shortened by 1 base and J by 0 bases, with 13 bases between the two germline ends. The CDR3 extends over 17 amino acids.

The chain links TRBV6-6 to TRBJ2-5; D is unresolved. The CDR3 contains 14 residues. Per germline, CDR1 MNHNY and CDR2 SVGAGI (reference sequence). V dropped 4 bases and J dropped 0 bases, with 9 bases sitting between them. The CDR3 sequence is CASSSLSNQETQYF. Written as DNA, the CDR3 is TGTGCCAGCAGTTCGCTCTCGAACCAAGAGACCCAGTACTTC.

Turning to this clone: Other DNA sequences in the sample encode the same CDR3. CDR3 sequence reads: CASSLGYEQYF. CDR3 nucleotide sequence: TGTGCCAGCAGCTTAGGCTACGAGCAGTACTTC. V usage is TRBV5-6 and J usage is TRBJ2-7, with D unclear. Germline V gene data show CDR1 as SGHDT and CDR2 as YYEEEE. Trimming cost V 2 bases and J 3 bases, with 3 bases left between them. There are 11 residues in the CDR3.

This clone was seen only once. This sample also contains other DNA sequences that code for the same CDR3. This chain links TRBV27 with TRBJ2-7, with TRBD2 matching over 8 bases. Germline lookup yields CDR1 MNHEY and CDR2 SMNVEV (reference sequence). This CDR3 is built from 14 residues. V lost 3 bases and J lost 2; bases outside the gene matches: 3. CDR3 residues: CASSFAGGAYEQYF. In DNA, the CDR3 is TGTGCCAGCAGTTTTGCCGGGGGGGCCTACGAGCAGTACTTC.

The chain recombines TRBV7-9 with TRBJ2-7; TRBD1 matches at 12 bases. Losses at the gene ends were 5 bases for V and 6 bases for J; bases not matched to a gene: 14. This CDR3 region has 17 residues. Per the germline V gene, CDR1 is SEHNR and CDR2 is FQNEAQ (reference sequence). DNA for the CDR3: TGTGCCAGCAGCGCCTCCGGGACAGGGGGCCCGTCGGGCGAGCAGTACTTC. Encoded protein: CASSASGTGGPSGEQYF. The variable domain in full, with the rest retrieved from reference TRBV7-9 and TRBJ2-7, is DTGVSQNPRHKITKRGQNVTFRCDPISEHNRLYWYRQTLGQGPEFLTYFQNEAQLEKSRLLSDRFSAERPKGSFSTLEIQRTEQGDSAMYLCASSASGTGGPSGEQYFGPGTRLTVT.

The CDR3 sequence: CASSPSPGQTNSPLHF. DNA for the CDR3: TGTGCCAGCAGCCCTTCCCCGGGACAGACCAATTCACCCCTCCACTTT. The chain uses TRBV9 and TRBJ1-6; TRBD1 matches at 7 bases. V was pared by 4 bases and J by 7 bases, with 11 bases of the junction left unmatched. The germline V gene has CDR1 SGDLS and CDR2 YYNGEE. The CDR3 sequence is 16 residues long.

This sequence joins TRBV6-6 and TRBJ1-3, with D possibly TRBD1 on 5 matching bases. Trimming removed 11 bases from V and 9 bases from J, with 23 bases in between. This CDR3 contains 14 residues. Per the germline V gene, CDR1 is MNHNY and CDR2 is SVGAGI (reference sequence). CDR3 sequence reads: CAHRGGRSWGTIYF. The CDR3 DNA reads TGTGCCCATCGCGGGGGTCGATCCTGGGGCACCATATATTTT.

This sequence joins TRBV7-9 and TRBJ2-1; TRBD2 matches 9 bases. The junction had 17 bases not matched to a gene; V was cut back by 5 bases and J by 15 bases. The CDR3 totals 15 residues. Per the germline V gene, CDR1 is SEHNR and CDR2 is FQNEAQ (reference sequence). CDR3 region: CASSPLGAGGPIPFF. DNA of the CDR3: TGTGCCAGCAGCCCCCTAGGGGCGGGAGGGCCCATTCCGTTCTTC.

The chain recombines TRBV27 with TRBJ1-4; D may be TRBD1 (6 bases). Trimming removed 3 bases at V and 6 bases at J, with 11 bases between. This CDR3 is built from 14 residues. CDR1 and CDR2 (germline): MNHEY, SMNVEV (reference sequence). In DNA form, the CDR3 reads TGTGCCAGCAGTTTTTCCAGGGGAGATGAAAAACTGTTTTTT. It is translated as CASSFSRGDEKLFF. Looking up the rest from reference TRBV27 and TRBJ1-4 gives the full variable domain: EAQVTQNPRYLITVTGKKLTVTCSQNMNHEYMSWYRQDPGLGLRQIYYSMNVEVTDKGDVPEGYKVSRKEKRNFPLILESPSPNQTSLYFCASSFSRGDEKLFFGSGTQLSVL.

The rearrangement joins TRBV29-1 to TRBJ1-2; D uncertain. The V end was cut by 0 bases, the J end by 3 bases, with 11 bases between. The germline V gene encodes CDR1 SQVTM and CDR2 ANQGSEA. The CDR3 extends over 14 amino acids. CDR3 nucleotides: TGCAGCGTTGAAGATCCGGCAGTCTACTATGGCTACACCTTC. Its protein product is CSVEDPAVYYGYTF. Full variable domain (missing parts from reference TRBV29-1 and TRBJ1-2): SAVISQKPSRDICQRGTSLTIQCQVDSQVTMMFWYRQQPGQSLTLIATANQGSEATYESGFVIDKFPISRPNLTFSTLTVSNMSPEDSSIYLCSVEDPAVYYGYTFGSGTRLTVV.

V and J are TRBV19 and TRBJ1-4, with unresolved D. V gave up 3 bases and J gave up 0 bases, with 8 bases separating them. Germline CDR1 reads LNHDA; CDR2 reads SQIVND (reference sequence). The CDR3 has 15 amino acids. CDR3 protein: CASSISMATNEKLFF. In DNA form, the CDR3 reads TGTGCCAGTAGTATTTCGATGGCAACTAATGAAAAACTGTTTTTT.

In its sample, this clone was seen once. The rearrangement uses TRBV4-1 and TRBJ2-7; possibly TRBD2 for D (6 bases). V was trimmed by 3 bases and J by 3 bases, leaving 18 bases between them. The CDR3 totals 16 residues. The germline CDR1 and CDR2 sequences are MGHRA and YSYEKL. The CDR3 DNA reads as TGCGCCAGCAGCCAGACAAATTCGGGGGAATACTACGAGCAGTACTTC. It is translated as CASSQTNSGEYYEQYF.